This entry features one T cell receptor beta chain sequence. These data come from a study of T cell responses to AZD1222 COVID-19 vaccine. Sequenced by immunoSEQ multiplex PCR; TCRdb stores in-frame clones only, minus some. Of about 110,000 clones listed, around 81% were seen once; the top ten hold 4% to 5%. Trimming cost V 4 bases and J 5 bases, with 15 bases left between them. The CDR3 length is 14 residues. Germline V gene data show CDR1 as SGHNT and CDR2 as YYREEE (reference sequence). The sequencing here drew on peripheral blood, taken on day 0 of AZD1222 vaccination. This rearrangement joins TRBV5-4 to TRBJ2-5, with unresolved D. This sequence originates from an adult in good health. The CDR3 loop is CASSDGVGRETQYF. The CDR3 DNA reads as TGTGCCAGCAGCGACGGAGTCGGTCGGGAGACCCAGTACTTC.